This T cell receptor beta chain was obtained from a study of blood T cell repertoires in COVID-19. Looking at the study overall: The origin of the acute and convalescent COVID-19 samples was the United States, Italy and Spain. Sources were T cells, B-cell-depleted T cells, or PBMCs; the material itself was cDNA or gDNA.

In the original analysis: Counts of nucleated cells, estimated from reference gene primer amplification, were obtained. Assay used: immunoSEQ multiplex PCR; TCRdb lists only in-frame clones, some missing. V and J calls and clone size come straight from that table; D and trimming were deduced from the DNA. Of tens of thousands of clones listed, approximately 90% are singletons. With V trimmed by 0 bases and J by 3 bases, 11 bases remained unmatched. This CDR3 contains 17 residues. Germline loops: CDR1 SGHTA, CDR2 FQGNSA. The sequenced sample consisted of peripheral blood. This chain uses TRBV7-2 with TRBJ2-7; 7 nucleotides agree with TRBD1. This TCR came from a human donor with active COVID-19. The donor label of this sample is uncertain. The CDR3, as DNA: TGTGCCAGCAGCTTAGCCGGGACAGAGGGAGACTTCTACGAGCAGTACTTC. Protein: CASSLAGTEGDFYEQYF.